These 21 T cell receptor beta chains came from one sample sequenced in a study of chemoradiotherapy in HPV16-positive cancers. Data came from immunoSEQ multiplex PCR; TCRdb stores just in-frame clones and leaves some out. The sample includes fewer than 5,500 clones, around 90% of them seen just once. The sample consisted of tumor tissue, taken from a patient who underwent chemoradiotherapy. The receptors shown here come from a human donor with HPV-associated anogenital cancer.

This chain uses TRBV6-6 with TRBJ2-1; D is possibly TRBD2 (6 bases). Germline V lookup: CDR1 MNHNY, CDR2 SVGAGI (reference sequence). The CDR3 totals 15 residues. The germline V and J ends were trimmed by 6 bases and 10 bases, with 22 bases remaining between them. This CDR3 is CASSTPGTGSGEQFF. Here the CDR3 DNA reads TGTGCCAGCAGCACGCCCGGGACTGGCTCTGGGGAGCAGTTCTTC.

V and J are TRBV6-1 and TRBJ1-4; 8 bases are shared with TRBD1. The V and J ends lost 6 bases and 11 bases, in that order; junction bases with no gene match: 11. CDR3 size: 14 residues. Germline loops: CDR1 MNHNS, CDR2 SASEGT. In DNA form, the CDR3 reads TGTGCCAGCAGGGTTGACAGGGGTATCGTCAAACTGTTTTTT. As protein: CASRVDRGIVKLFF.

The table lists this clone with a count of one. This chain links TRBV29-1 with TRBJ2-3, with unresolved D. With 4 bases removed from V and 2 bases from J, the gap between germline ends came to 4 bases. Germline V gene data show CDR1 as SQVTM and CDR2 as ANQGSEA. This CDR3 has 11 residues. CDR3 region: CSVGFTDTQYF. The CDR3 DNA sequence: TGCAGCGTTGGGTTCACAGATACGCAGTATTTT.

V and J are TRBV7-2 and TRBJ2-1; 7 bases are a match to TRBD2. The length of the CDR3 is 15 residues. Losses at the gene ends were 1 base for V and 3 bases for J; bases not matched to a gene: 3. Germline CDR1 is SGHTA and CDR2 is FQGNSA. CDR3 DNA: TGTGCCAGCAGCTTAGTGCGGGGGAACTACAATGAGCAGTTCTTC. This translates into CASSLVRGNYNEQFF.

V is TRBV2 and J is TRBJ1-2, with 7 bases lining up with TRBD1. There are 15 residues in the CDR3. Trimming removed 6 bases from V and 4 bases from J; junction bases left unmatched: 11. Germline V gene lookup returns CDR1 SNHLY and CDR2 FYNNEI. CDR3 region: CASSSERQGLYGYTF. CDR3 coding DNA: TGTGCCAGCAGCTCAGAAAGACAGGGACTCTATGGCTACACCTTC.

V and J are TRBV28 and TRBJ2-1, with TRBD2 matching over 8 bases. CDR1 is MDHEN and CDR2 is SYDVKM in the germline V gene. The junction had 4 bases not matched to a gene; V was cut back by 2 bases and J by 1 base. The CDR3 is made up of 16 amino acids. The CDR3: CASSLQAGGSYNEQFF. DNA of the CDR3: TGTGCCAGCAGTTTACAGGCGGGGGGTTCCTACAATGAGCAGTTCTTC.

CDR3 in amino acids: CASSEWQGADTQYF. CDR3 in DNA: TGTGCCAGCAGTGAATGGCAGGGGGCAGATACGCAGTATTTT. V gene TRBV6-1 combines with J gene TRBJ2-3; 7 bases agree with TRBD1. The CDR3 spans 14 residues. V gave up 2 bases and J gave up 4 bases; unmatched junction bases: 3. In germline, CDR1 is MNHNS, CDR2 SASEGT.

This clone has just one count. The chain combines TRBV2 with TRBJ1-1; no clear D. CDR3 length: 15 amino acids. V was pared by 4 bases and J by 3 bases, with 15 bases between. Germline CDR1 and CDR2: SNHLY and FYNNEI. The CDR3 loop reads CASSVASGSDTEAFF. CDR3 DNA sequence: TGTGCCAGCAGTGTTGCGTCGGGGTCAGACACTGAAGCTTTCTTT. Full variable domain (missing parts from reference TRBV2 and TRBJ1-1): EPEVTQTPSHQVTQMGQEVILRCVPISNHLYFYWYRQILGQKVEFLVSFYNNEISEKSEIFDDQFSVERPDGSNFTLKIRSTKLEDSAMYFCASSVASGSDTEAFFGQGTRLTVV.

The rearrangement links TRBV4-1 to TRBJ1-5, with TRBD1 as a possible D gene (5 bases). CDR1 is MGHRA and CDR2 is YSYEKL in the germline V gene. This CDR3 contains 15 residues. V shed 1 base and J shed 7 bases, with 14 bases lying between them. The CDR3 spells CASSQGTGGRQPQHF. The CDR3 region has the DNA TGCGCCAGCAGCCAAGGGACCGGGGGGAGGCAGCCCCAGCATTTT.

A single count supports this clone. V gene TRBV5-4 combines with J gene TRBJ2-2; D perhaps matches TRBD2 (7 bases). V was cut by 0 bases and J by 6 bases, with 12 bases left in between. The CDR3 covers 15 residues. Looked up from germline, CDR1 is SGHNT and CDR2 is YYREEE (reference sequence). The CDR3, as DNA: TGTGCCAGCAGCTTGGTAGGGGGGGCCTCCGGGGAGCTGTTTTTT. This encodes CASSLVGGASGELFF.

This clone was seen a single time. The rearrangement uses TRBV4-2 and TRBJ2-7; 9 nucleotides line up with TRBD2. Germline loops: CDR1 LGHNA, CDR2 YNFKEQ. The V gene end was trimmed by 3 bases and the J gene end by 4 bases; junction bases not matched to a gene: 13. The CDR3 runs 17 residues. The CDR3 is CASSQAGPGRGGYEQYF. In nucleotides, the CDR3 is TGTGCCAGCAGCCAGGCCGGTCCGGGGCGGGGGGGATACGAGCAGTACTTC.

This chain uses TRBV2 with TRBJ2-1; 9 bases align to TRBD1. The CDR3 length is 14 residues. V lost 7 bases and J lost 4; bases outside the gene matches: 5. Germline V gene sequence: CDR1 SNHLY, CDR2 FYNNEI. The CDR3 nucleotides are TGTGCCAGCAAGGACAGGGGATGGTACAATGAGCAGTTCTTC. Protein product: CASKDRGWYNEQFF. The whole variable domain, filled in from reference TRBV2 and TRBJ2-1, reads EPEVTQTPSHQVTQMGQEVILRCVPISNHLYFYWYRQILGQKVEFLVSFYNNEISEKSEIFDDQFSVERPDGSNFTLKIRSTKLEDSAMYFCASKDRGWYNEQFFGPGTRLTVL.

The rearrangement links TRBV6-1 to TRBJ1-5; D remains unclear. This CDR3 is built from 13 residues. The germline CDR1 and CDR2 sequences are MNHNS and SASEGT. V gave up 4 bases and J gave up 5 bases, with 9 bases separating them. Here the CDR3 reads CASSVSVDQPQHF. In nucleotides, the CDR3 is TGTGCCAGCAGTGTAAGCGTCGATCAGCCCCAGCATTTT.

The rearrangement uses TRBV30 and TRBJ1-1; D remains ambiguous. Germline CDR1 is GTSNPN and CDR2 is SVGIG (reference sequence). This CDR3 is built from 17 residues. The ends were cut back, 2 bases at V and 0 bases at J, with 19 bases in the middle. The CDR3 nucleotides read TGTGCCTGGAGTTCCCTTAGACAAACGTATTTGAACACTGAAGCTTTCTTT. Amino acids: CAWSSLRQTYLNTEAFF.

V is TRBV5-6 and J is TRBJ1-3; TRBD1 matches at 9 bases. Trimming at V came to 1 base and at J to 5 bases, leaving 7 bases not matched to a gene. Per germline, CDR1 SGHDT and CDR2 YYEEEE. This CDR3 has 16 amino acids. The CDR3 DNA reads TGTGCCAGCAGCTTGAGGGGACAGGGTGTGAGAAACACCATATATTTT. It yields the protein CASSLRGQGVRNTIYF.

The CDR3, as DNA: TGTGCCAGCAGTTTACAGGAGATCAATCAGCCCCAGCATTTT. Encoded protein: CASSLQEINQPQHF. The chain carries TRBV6-6 and TRBJ1-5; TRBD1 might be the D (5 bases). CDR3 length: 14 amino acids. Germline loops: CDR1 MNHNY, CDR2 SVGAGI (reference sequence). Trimming shortened V by 4 bases and J by 3 bases, and 10 bases separated the two germline ends.

The chain has TRBV5-1 and TRBJ2-2; D is perhaps TRBD2 (6 bases). V was trimmed by 4 bases and J by 7 bases, leaving 14 bases between them. The CDR3 covers 14 residues. CDR1 and CDR2 (germline): SGHRS, YFSETQ. The CDR3 here is CASSALGGDGELFF. The CDR3 DNA is TGCGCCAGCAGCGCGTTGGGGGGAGACGGGGAGCTGTTTTTT.

This clone was seen just once. V gene TRBV18 combines with J gene TRBJ2-5; D tentatively reads TRBD1 or TRBD2 (6 bases each). The CDR3 is 16 amino acids. Germline CDR1 and CDR2: KGHSH and LQKENI. Trimming took 3 bases from V and 7 from J, leaving 21 bases between them. The CDR3 spells CASSPAVLGGAGTQYF. CDR3 coding DNA: TGTGCCAGCTCACCGGCGGTTCTCGGGGGCGCTGGGACCCAGTACTTC.

V and J are TRBV10-3 and TRBJ2-2; 11 nucleotides match TRBD1. This CDR3 region has 17 residues. The junction had 5 bases not matched to a gene; V was cut back by 2 bases and J by 3 bases. Germline CDR1 is ENHRY and CDR2 is SYGVKD. CDR3 coding DNA: TGTGCCATCAGTGAGGGACAGGGGGCCTCCTACACCGGGGAGCTGTTTTTT. This sequence encodes CAISEGQGASYTGELFF.

The V and J genes are TRBV19 and TRBJ1-1; no reliable D call. V shed 7 bases and J shed 5 bases, with 20 bases lying between them. Germline V gene sequence: CDR1 LNHDA, CDR2 SQIVND (reference sequence). The CDR3 consists of 15 residues. CDR3 in DNA: TGTGCCAGTAATATTAAGGGAAGAGGCCGGACTGAAGCTTTCTTT. As protein: CASNIKGRGRTEAFF.

This clone was found once. The CDR3 DNA follows: TGTGCCAGCAGTTTGCAGGGGGTCGGCTATGGCTACACCTTC. Protein product: CASSLQGVGYGYTF. V usage is TRBV5-6 and J usage is TRBJ1-2; TRBD1 aligns across 7 bases. The CDR3 runs to 14 residues. Germline CDR1 SGHDT, CDR2 YYEEEE. The trim removed 5 bases at V and 4 bases at J, leaving 8 bases unmatched.